The 20 T cell receptor beta chains reported below all come from one sample, sequenced in a study of siplizumab effects on memory and regulatory T cells. Data came from immunoSEQ multiplex PCR; TCRdb stores just in-frame clones and leaves some out. In the table there are 90,000 to 130,000 clones, roughly 89% of which are singletons. The specimen was CD4+ T cells sorted from blood. The receptors come from a human donor in good health.

The chain recombines TRBV9 with TRBJ2-3; D possibly uses TRBD1 or TRBD2 (6 bases each). Germline CDR1 and CDR2: SGDLS and YYNGEE. V lost 3 bases to trimming and J lost 8 bases, with 10 bases between them. The CDR3 extends over 12 amino acids. CDR3 amino acids: CASSAQGGTQYF. CDR3 coding DNA: TGTGCCAGCAGCGCACAGGGAGGTACGCAGTATTTT.

V and J are TRBV18 and TRBJ1-5; 7 nucleotides line up with TRBD1. CDR3 size: 15 residues. V lost 5 bases, J lost 6 bases, and 10 bases stayed unmatched. Per the germline V gene, CDR1 is KGHSH and CDR2 is LQKENI. This chain's CDR3 is CASSFREGAIQPQHF. DNA of the CDR3: TGTGCCAGCTCATTTAGAGAGGGGGCTATTCAGCCCCAGCATTTT.

Concerning this clone: Other DNA sequences in the sample encode the same CDR3. The V and J genes are TRBV7-2 and TRBJ2-5, with unresolved D. CDR3 length: 13 residues. Per the germline V gene, CDR1 is SGHTA and CDR2 is FQGNSA. The V end lost 1 base, the J end lost 0 bases, and 3 bases lay between the germline ends. The CDR3 region is CASSLGYQETQYF. Written as DNA, the CDR3 is TGTGCCAGCAGCTTAGGGTACCAAGAGACCCAGTACTTC.

The chain combines TRBV6-1 with TRBJ2-1; 7 nucleotides agree with TRBD2. The CDR3 covers 16 residues. CDR1 is MNHNS, CDR2 SASEGT, per germline. Losses at the gene ends were 4 bases for V and 7 bases for J; bases not matched to a gene: 13. Written as DNA, the CDR3 is TGTGCCAGCAGTGCCCGGCTTACGATACTAGCGAATGAGCAGTTCTTC. It codes for CASSARLTILANEQFF.

V usage is TRBV7-2 and J usage is TRBJ2-5; tentative D call: TRBD2 (6 bases). From germline, CDR1 is SGHTA and CDR2 FQGNSA. This CDR3 contains 13 residues. V shed 3 bases and J shed 4 bases, with 9 bases lying between them. CDR3: CASSFSAGETQYF. DNA of the CDR3: TGTGCCAGCAGCTTTTCAGCGGGAGAGACCCAGTACTTC.

This clone was counted between two and nine times. This sequence joins TRBV7-3 and TRBJ2-1; TRBD2 matches 14 bases. The trim removed 4 bases at V and 0 bases at J, leaving 5 bases unmatched. The CDR3 consists of 18 residues. Per the germline V gene, CDR1 is SGHTA and CDR2 is FQGTGA. CDR3 DNA: TGTGCCAGCAGCTGGGGGACTAGCGGGAGAAGCTCCTACAATGAGCAGTTCTTC. Translating it yields CASSWGTSGRSSYNEQFF.

As to this clone: A read error may account for a junction end that differs from germline. This sequence joins TRBV25-1 and TRBJ1-4; D remains ambiguous. Germline CDR1 is MGHDK and CDR2 is SYGVNS. The length of the CDR3 is 14 residues. The CDR3 region has the DNA TGTGCCGGCAGTGAATTAATCACTAATGAAAAACTGTTTTTT. Amino acids: CAGSELITNEKLFF.

The rearrangement uses TRBV5-1 and TRBJ1-5; D is possibly TRBD1 (5 bases). This CDR3 has 13 residues. V shed 0 bases and J shed 6 bases, with 7 bases lying between them. From germline, CDR1 is SGHRS and CDR2 YFSETQ. CDR3 amino acids: CASSLAGSQPQHF. In DNA form, the CDR3 reads TGCGCCAGCAGCTTGGCAGGGAGTCAGCCCCAGCATTTT. The full variable domain, its missing parts supplied by reference TRBV5-1 and TRBJ1-5, is KAGVTQTPRYLIKTRGQQVTLSCSPISGHRSVSWYQQTPGQGLQFLFEYFSETQRNKGNFPGRFSGRQFSNSRSEMNVSTLELGDSALYLCASSLAGSQPQHFGDGTRLSIL.

CDR3 DNA sequence: TGCGCCCCGACCTTAGCGGGAGGGCCTAAGGGGGGCAATGAGCAGTTCTTC. Translated: CAPTLAGGPKGGNEQFF. This sequence joins TRBV10-2 and TRBJ2-1; TRBD2 matches 11 bases. The CDR3 length is 17 residues. Germline CDR1 and CDR2: WSHSY and SAAADI. The ends lost 11 bases at V and 6 bases at J; junction bases unmatched: 18.

Concerning this clone itself: Other DNA sequences within the sample encode an identical CDR3. V is TRBV7-6 and J is TRBJ2-2; D is unresolved. The germline V and J ends were trimmed by 1 base and 1 base, with 4 bases remaining between them. The CDR3 sequence is 14 residues long. CDR1 is SGHVS and CDR2 is FNYEAQ in the germline V gene. CDR3 in DNA: TGTGCCAGCAGCTTAGAGGGGAACACCGGGGAGCTGTTTTTT. Translated, it gives CASSLEGNTGELFF.

The V and J genes are TRBV6-1 and TRBJ1-6, with D hard to call. The CDR3 length is 17 residues. CDR1 and CDR2 from the germline V gene are MNHNS and SASEGT. The V gene lost 4 bases and the J gene lost 9 bases, with 22 bases spanning the gap. CDR3 protein: CASSARAERILRSPLHF. The CDR3 coding sequence is TGTGCCAGCAGTGCCCGGGCCGAACGAATATTACGTTCACCCCTCCACTTT.

The genes are TRBV5-1 and TRBJ2-3, with a weak D call TRBD2 (6 bases). Looked up from germline, CDR1 is SGHRS and CDR2 is YFSETQ. This CDR3 is 16 amino acids long. V lost 0 bases and J 2 bases, leaving 13 bases between the germline ends. The CDR3 nucleotides are TGCGCCAGCAGCTTGGCCATTACGGACTACACAGATACGCAGTATTTT. This sequence encodes CASSLAITDYTDTQYF. Full variable domain (outside the CDR3, taken from reference TRBV5-1 and TRBJ2-3): KAGVTQTPRYLIKTRGQQVTLSCSPISGHRSVSWYQQTPGQGLQFLFEYFSETQRNKGNFPGRFSGRQFSNSRSEMNVSTLELGDSALYLCASSLAITDYTDTQYFGPGTRLTVL.

The genes are TRBV5-1 and TRBJ2-3; D is undetermined. The CDR3 extends over 13 amino acids. Trimming pared 2 bases from V and 2 bases from J, leaving 6 bases between. Germline V gene lookup returns CDR1 SGHRS and CDR2 YFSETQ. The CDR3, as DNA: TGCGCCAGCAGCTTCCGGCTCACAGATACGCAGTATTTT. This translates into CASSFRLTDTQYF.

Here the CDR3 DNA reads TGTGCCAGCAGCGCGACAGGGGGCGAGATTCAGCCCCAGCATTTT. Residues: CASSATGGEIQPQHF. V usage is TRBV9 and J usage is TRBJ1-5; 10 bases are a match to TRBD1. V gave up 3 bases and J gave up 6 bases; unmatched junction bases: 6. Germline lookup yields CDR1 SGDLS and CDR2 YYNGEE. The CDR3 sequence is 15 residues long.

The chain carries TRBV18 and TRBJ1-3, with D uncertain. The length of the CDR3 is 18 residues. V lost 5 bases and J 0 bases, leaving 20 bases between the germline ends. CDR1 is KGHSH and CDR2 is LQKENI in the germline V gene. The chain's CDR3 is CASSIIARLVDSGNTIYF. CDR3 nucleotide sequence: TGTGCCAGCTCAATTATAGCGCGGTTGGTGGACTCTGGAAACACCATATATTTT.

This chain joins TRBV30 and TRBJ1-1; no reliable D call. This CDR3 has 13 amino acids. Trimming left V 2 bases short and J 1 base short, with 8 bases between. Looked up from germline, CDR1 is GTSNPN and CDR2 is SVGIG (reference sequence). CDR3 DNA: TGTGCCTGGAGTTTAGACACGAACACTGAAGCTTTCTTT. Translating it yields CAWSLDTNTEAFF. Complete variable domain (other parts from reference TRBV30 and TRBJ1-1): SQTIHQWPATLVQPVGSPLSLECTVEGTSNPNLYWYRQAAGRGLQLLFYSVGIGQISSEVPQNLSASRPQDRQFILSSKKLLLSDSGFYLCAWSLDTNTEAFFGQGTRLTVV.

This clone was seen only once. The chain joins TRBV25-1 to TRBJ2-7; possible D gene TRBD1, 6 bases. Germline V gives CDR1 MGHDK, CDR2 SYGVNS. The CDR3 is made up of 16 amino acids. V dropped 4 bases and J dropped 4 bases, with 20 bases sitting between them. CDR3 nucleotide sequence: TGTGCCAGCAGTGGCTCCTTGGGGGCCATGACTTACGAGCAGTACTTC. Amino acids: CASSGSLGAMTYEQYF.

The rearrangement joins TRBV5-1 to TRBJ2-1, with 13 nucleotides matching TRBD2. V lost 4 bases and J lost 3; bases outside the gene matches: 7. The CDR3 loop spans 17 amino acids. CDR1 SGHRS and CDR2 YFSETQ come from the germline V gene. CDR3 nucleotide sequence: TGCGCCAGCAGCCGCTCCTGGACTAGCGGGGGCTACAATGAGCAGTTCTTC. Translation: CASSRSWTSGGYNEQFF. Using reference TRBV5-1 and TRBJ2-1 for the parts outside the CDR3, the full variable domain is KAGVTQTPRYLIKTRGQQVTLSCSPISGHRSVSWYQQTPGQGLQFLFEYFSETQRNKGNFPGRFSGRQFSNSRSEMNVSTLELGDSALYLCASSRSWTSGGYNEQFFGPGTRLTVL.

The CDR3 sequence: CASSKSSSLGTEAFF. Written as DNA, the CDR3 is TGCGCCAGCAGCAAGTCCTCCTCGTTGGGAACTGAAGCTTTCTTT. The chain recombines TRBV5-1 with TRBJ1-1; D call uncertain. This CDR3 has 15 residues. V was trimmed by 4 bases and J by 5 bases, leaving 18 bases between them. The germline V gene has CDR1 SGHRS and CDR2 YFSETQ.

This chain connects TRBV6-6 to TRBJ2-5, with D tentatively TRBD2 (5 bases). The ends were cut back, 6 bases at V and 2 bases at J, with 7 bases in the middle. This CDR3 is built from 12 residues. In germline, CDR1 is MNHNY, CDR2 SVGAGI (reference sequence). In nucleotides, the CDR3 is TGTGCCAGCAGGACGGGGCAAGAGACCCAGTACTTC. Translating it yields CASRTGQETQYF.